Listed below are T cell receptor beta chains from one sample, sequenced in a study of cytomegalovirus exposure and HLA in healthy donors. Method: immunoSEQ multiplex PCR; TCRdb's copy keeps in-frame clones and lacks some. Altogether 200,000 to 250,000 clones are present, about 77% being singletons, with the ten largest covering 1.5% to 2%. Sequenced input: PBMCs. These receptors all come from a woman in her twenties or thirties in good health and CMV-seronegative. Each CDR3 is given with its conserved first and last residue. Each record gives: CDR3 protein, CDR3 DNA, D gene, clone size, J gene, V gene. D genes are given only for firm matches. Clone size is given for some rows only: seen once, a few or many times, or a class if the clone is expanded.

CDR3 protein: CASSSVQGARTEAFF; CDR3 DNA: TGTGCCAGCAGCTCCGTACAGGGGGCGCGAACTGAAGCTTTCTTT; D gene: TRBD1; clone size: .; J gene: TRBJ1-1; V gene: TRBV5-4
CDR3 protein: CAWSVLRDIKNTGELFF; CDR3 DNA: TGTGCCTGGAGTGTACTACGGGACATCAAAAACACCGGGGAGCTGTTTTTT; D gene: .; clone size: .; J gene: TRBJ2-2; V gene: TRBV30
CDR3 protein: CASSSQDRGGVGYTF; CDR3 DNA: TGTGCCAGCAGTTCACAAGACAGGGGGGGCGTTGGCTACACCTTC; D gene: TRBD1; clone size: .; J gene: TRBJ1-2; V gene: TRBV27
CDR3 protein: CASSYRLGEKLFF; CDR3 DNA: TGTGCCAGCAGCTACAGGTTAGGTGAAAAACTGTTTTTT; D gene: .; clone size: once; J gene: TRBJ1-4; V gene: TRBV7-3
CDR3 protein: CASSILTQSSYNEQFF; CDR3 DNA: TGTGCCAGCAGCATCCTTACACAGAGCTCCTACAATGAGCAGTTCTTC; D gene: .; clone size: .; J gene: TRBJ2-1; V gene: TRBV5-6
CDR3 protein: CASSVGHTEAFF; CDR3 DNA: TGTGCCAGCAGCGTAGGGCACACTGAAGCTTTCTTT; D gene: .; clone size: .; J gene: TRBJ1-1; V gene: TRBV9
CDR3 protein: CASSSGTGGGGQPQHF; CDR3 DNA: TGTGCCAGCAGCTCAGGGACAGGGGGGGGCGGTCAGCCCCAGCATTTT; D gene: TRBD1; clone size: .; J gene: TRBJ1-5; V gene: TRBV7-9
CDR3 protein: CASSRRLVYGYTF; CDR3 DNA: TGTGCCAGCAGCCGTCGACTAGTCTATGGCTACACCTTC; D gene: .; clone size: .; J gene: TRBJ1-2; V gene: TRBV13
CDR3 protein: CASNLPVVAGGPGETQYF; CDR3 DNA: TGTGCCAGCAATCTCCCCGTGGTGGCGGGGGGGCCAGGGGAGACCCAGTACTTC; D gene: TRBD2; clone size: .; J gene: TRBJ2-5; V gene: TRBV2
CDR3 protein: CASSPWSGSTDTQYF; CDR3 DNA: TGTGCCAGCAGTCCATGGAGCGGGAGCACAGATACGCAGTATTTT; D gene: .; clone size: .; J gene: TRBJ2-3; V gene: TRBV11-2
CDR3 protein: CASSPSRGRGQPQHF; CDR3 DNA: TGTGCCAGTAGTCCTAGTAGGGGGAGGGGGCAGCCCCAGCATTTT; D gene: .; clone size: few; J gene: TRBJ1-5; V gene: TRBV19
CDR3 protein: CASSGPLANTGELFF; CDR3 DNA: TGTGCCAGCAGTGGCCCACTTGCGAACACCGGGGAGCTGTTTTTT; D gene: .; clone size: .; J gene: TRBJ2-2; V gene: TRBV2
CDR3 protein: CASSKVTGEYNEQFF; CDR3 DNA: TGTGCCAGCAGTAAAGTGACAGGGGAATACAATGAGCAGTTCTTC; D gene: TRBD1; clone size: .; J gene: TRBJ2-1; V gene: TRBV6-1
CDR3 protein: CASSESGGETDTQYF; CDR3 DNA: TGTGCCAGCAGCGAGAGCGGGGGGGAAACAGATACGCAGTATTTT; D gene: TRBD2; clone size: .; J gene: TRBJ2-3; V gene: TRBV9
CDR3 protein: CASTRTSGLEQFF; CDR3 DNA: TGTGCCAGCACCCGGACTAGCGGCTTGGAGCAGTTCTTC; D gene: TRBD2; clone size: .; J gene: TRBJ2-1; V gene: TRBV6-5
CDR3 protein: CASSLAGWTSTDTQYF; CDR3 DNA: TGCGCCAGCAGCTTGGCCGGGTGGACTAGCACAGATACGCAGTATTTT; D gene: .; clone size: .; J gene: TRBJ2-3; V gene: TRBV5-1
CDR3 protein: CASSYSRQNQPQHF; CDR3 DNA: TGTGCCAGCAGTTACTCTCGTCAGAATCAGCCCCAGCATTTT; D gene: .; clone size: .; J gene: TRBJ1-5; V gene: TRBV6-6
CDR3 protein: CASSPGSGMDTGELFF; CDR3 DNA: TGTGCCAGCAGCCCCGGCTCAGGGATGGACACCGGGGAGCTGTTTTTT; D gene: .; clone size: .; J gene: TRBJ2-2; V gene: TRBV7-3
CDR3 protein: CASSIGRGLSYEQYF; CDR3 DNA: TGTGCCAGTAGTATAGGCAGGGGTCTCTCCTACGAGCAGTACTTC; D gene: .; clone size: .; J gene: TRBJ2-7; V gene: TRBV19
CDR3 protein: CASSFSQGPYEQYF; CDR3 DNA: TGTGCCAGCAGTTTTAGTCAGGGTCCCTACGAGCAGTACTTC; D gene: .; clone size: .; J gene: TRBJ2-7; V gene: TRBV27
CDR3 protein: CASSPPRTGGADTQYF; CDR3 DNA: TGTGCCAGCTCACCCCCGCGGACAGGGGGCGCAGATACGCAGTATTTT; D gene: TRBD1; clone size: .; J gene: TRBJ2-3; V gene: TRBV18
CDR3 protein: CASSLTGTSGDTQYF; CDR3 DNA: TGCGCCAGCAGCTTGACCGGGACTAGCGGAGATACGCAGTATTTT; D gene: TRBD2; clone size: .; J gene: TRBJ2-3; V gene: TRBV5-1
CDR3 protein: CASSLWAGDHEQFF; CDR3 DNA: TGTGCCAGCTCCTTATGGGCAGGGGATCATGAGCAGTTCTTC; D gene: .; clone size: few; J gene: TRBJ2-1; V gene: TRBV2
CDR3 protein: CASTTGGNYEQYF; CDR3 DNA: TGTGCCAGCACAACAGGGGGCAATTACGAGCAGTACTTC; D gene: TRBD1; clone size: .; J gene: TRBJ2-7; V gene: TRBV5-6
CDR3 protein: CARTGVANTEAFF; CDR3 DNA: TGTGCCAGAACAGGCGTTGCTAACACTGAAGCTTTCTTT; D gene: .; clone size: .; J gene: TRBJ1-1; V gene: TRBV2
CDR3 protein: CASSQEGQLGTEAFF; CDR3 DNA: TGTGCCAGCAGTCAGGAGGGACAGCTCGGCACTGAAGCTTTCTTT; D gene: TRBD1; clone size: .; J gene: TRBJ1-1; V gene: TRBV6-4
CDR3 protein: CASSPGEYSYEQYF; CDR3 DNA: TGTGCCAGCTCACCGGGCGAGTACTCCTACGAGCAGTACTTC; D gene: .; clone size: once; J gene: TRBJ2-7; V gene: TRBV18
CDR3 protein: CASSVDGNQPQHF; CDR3 DNA: TGTGCCAGCAGCGTTGACGGGAATCAGCCCCAGCATTTT; D gene: .; clone size: once; J gene: TRBJ1-5; V gene: TRBV7-6
CDR3 protein: CASSSGLAREQFF; CDR3 DNA: TGTGCCAGCAGTTCGGGACTAGCCCGGGAGCAGTTCTTC; D gene: TRBD2; clone size: .; J gene: TRBJ2-1; V gene: TRBV6-6
CDR3 protein: CAYQGQGVNEQYF; CDR3 DNA: TGTGCCTACCAGGGACAGGGGGTGAACGAGCAGTACTTC; D gene: TRBD1; clone size: .; J gene: TRBJ2-7; V gene: TRBV30
CDR3 protein: CASRATSGAYNEQFF; CDR3 DNA: TGTGCCAGCAGGGCCACTAGCGGGGCCTACAATGAGCAGTTCTTC; D gene: TRBD2; clone size: .; J gene: TRBJ2-1; V gene: TRBV6-1
CDR3 protein: CASSAPTGGEAFF; CDR3 DNA: TGTGCCAGCAGCGCCCCCACAGGGGGTGAAGCTTTCTTT; D gene: TRBD1; clone size: .; J gene: TRBJ1-1; V gene: TRBV13
CDR3 protein: CASSSSGPPYNEQFF; CDR3 DNA: TGTGCCAGCAGTTCTAGCGGGCCTCCCTACAATGAGCAGTTCTTC; D gene: TRBD2; clone size: .; J gene: TRBJ2-1; V gene: TRBV6-1
CDR3 protein: CASSPEGGSSYNEQFF; CDR3 DNA: TGTGCCAGCTCACCTGAGGGGGGGAGCTCCTACAATGAGCAGTTCTTC; D gene: .; clone size: .; J gene: TRBJ2-1; V gene: TRBV18
CDR3 protein: CAWGRAGTEAFF; CDR3 DNA: TGTGCCTGGGGCAGGGCGGGGACTGAAGCTTTCTTT; D gene: .; clone size: .; J gene: TRBJ1-1; V gene: TRBV30
CDR3 protein: CASSWEGASEQFF; CDR3 DNA: TGTGCCAGCAGCTGGGAGGGAGCTAGTGAGCAGTTCTTC; D gene: TRBD2; clone size: few; J gene: TRBJ2-1; V gene: TRBV5-5
CDR3 protein: CASSFLGGETQYF; CDR3 DNA: TGTGCCAGCAGCTTTCTAGGGGGAGAGACCCAGTACTTC; D gene: .; clone size: .; J gene: TRBJ2-5; V gene: TRBV5-4
CDR3 protein: CASSLRSGGGTDTQYF; CDR3 DNA: TGTGCCAGCAGCTTAAGGAGCGGGGGGGGAACAGATACGCAGTATTTT; D gene: TRBD2; clone size: .; J gene: TRBJ2-3; V gene: TRBV7-3
CDR3 protein: CASSLQVRQPQHF; CDR3 DNA: TGTGCCAGCAGTTTACAAGTGCGTCAGCCCCAGCATTTT; D gene: .; clone size: few; J gene: TRBJ1-5; V gene: TRBV27
CDR3 protein: CASSLGQFYGYTF; CDR3 DNA: TGTGCCAGCAGCTTAGGACAGTTCTATGGCTACACCTTC; D gene: .; clone size: few; J gene: TRBJ1-2; V gene: TRBV11-3
CDR3 protein: CASSRQMNTEAFF; CDR3 DNA: TGTGCCAGCAGCCGACAAATGAACACTGAAGCTTTCTTT; D gene: .; clone size: .; J gene: TRBJ1-1; V gene: TRBV11-2
CDR3 protein: CASSNGFSGNTIYF; CDR3 DNA: TGTGCCAGTAGTAACGGGTTCTCTGGAAACACCATATATTTT; D gene: .; clone size: few; J gene: TRBJ1-3; V gene: TRBV19
CDR3 protein: CASSTTWDRSYTF; CDR3 DNA: TGTGCCAGTAGTACAACCTGGGACAGGAGCTACACCTTC; D gene: TRBD1; clone size: .; J gene: TRBJ1-2; V gene: TRBV19
CDR3 protein: CASSVGKGGSSTDTQYF; CDR3 DNA: TGTGCCAGCAGCGTAGGGAAGGGGGGGTCTAGCACAGATACGCAGTATTTT; D gene: .; clone size: .; J gene: TRBJ2-3; V gene: TRBV9